A selection of T cell receptor beta chains follows, all from one sample in a study of cytomegalovirus exposure and HLA in healthy donors. Generated by immunoSEQ multiplex PCR, the TCRdb table keeps only in-frame clones and is missing some. The table has about 130,000 clones, approximately 9% seen once; the top ten hold about 7.5%. The sample consisted of PBMCs. These receptors all stem from a woman aged 40 to 50 in good health and CMV-seropositive. Both conserved end residues are part of each CDR3. A D gene is named only where the DNA matches it firmly. Only part of the rows carry a size: once, few, many, or a class if the clone is expanded.

j_gene,v_gene,abundance,d_gene,CDR3nt,CDR3aa
TRBJ2-3,TRBV5-4,-,TRBD2,TGTGCCAGCAGCTTGGGCAGCGGGGGGAACACAGATACGCAGTATTTT,CASSLGSGGNTDTQYF
TRBJ1-1,TRBV19,few,-,TGTGCCAGTAGTATGGGTCAGGCTGGGTCGACAGCTTTCTTT,CASSMGQAGSTAFF
TRBJ1-2,TRBV12-5,-,-,TGTGCTAGTGGTTTGGTACTGGGGTCGGGCGGGGCAGAGTATGGCTACACCTTC,CASGLVLGSGGAEYGYTF
TRBJ1-2,TRBV11-2,few,-,TGTGCCAGCAGCTTAGGGTCAGGGGTCAACTATGGCTACACCTTC,CASSLGSGVNYGYTF
TRBJ2-5,TRBV7-2,-,-,TGTGCCAGCAGCTTAGCTATCCAAGAGACCCAGTACTTC,CASSLAIQETQYF
TRBJ2-2,TRBV9,-,TRBD1,TGTGCCAGCAGCCCAAGGGACAGGGAGCAGCTGTTTTTT,CASSPRDREQLFF
TRBJ2-2,TRBV11-3,few,-,TGTGCCAGCAGCCGTAGTTCGTCGGGGGAGCTGTTTTTT,CASSRSSSGELFF
TRBJ1-4,TRBV19,-,TRBD1,TGTGCCAGTAGTACAGGGGGTCGTAATGAAAAACTGTTTTTT,CASSTGGRNEKLFF
TRBJ2-3,TRBV4-3,few,TRBD1,TGCGCCAGCAGCCAAGAAGGGACAGGGGCCAGCACAGATACGCAGTATTTT,CASSQEGTGASTDTQYF
TRBJ1-5,TRBV7-2,few,TRBD1,TGTGCCAGCAGCCCAGGGGGCGGTAATCAGCCCCAGCATTTT,CASSPGGGNQPQHF
TRBJ1-3,TRBV5-6,-,-,TGTGCCAGCAGCTTTGTAAACTCTGGAAACACCATATATTTT,CASSFVNSGNTIYF
TRBJ2-3,TRBV12-5,-,-,TGTGCTAGTGGCCCACTCCCGGGGGCAGATACGCAGTATTTT,CASGPLPGADTQYF
TRBJ1-2,TRBV10-2,-,-,TGCGCCAGCTCGTCAGGGGACTATGGCTACACCTTC,CASSSGDYGYTF
TRBJ1-1,TRBV6-5,-,TRBD1,TGTGCCAGCAGCGGACAGGGGATGAACACTGAAGCTTTCTTT,CASSGQGMNTEAFF
TRBJ2-2,TRBV18,-,-,TGTGCCAGCTCACCACTGGCAGCTATAGCGGTAAACACCGGGGAGCTGTTTTTT,CASSPLAAIAVNTGELFF
TRBJ2-7,TRBV4-3,-,-,TGCGCCAGCAGCCATTACTCGGGGGACTACGAGCAGTACTTC,CASSHYSGDYEQYF